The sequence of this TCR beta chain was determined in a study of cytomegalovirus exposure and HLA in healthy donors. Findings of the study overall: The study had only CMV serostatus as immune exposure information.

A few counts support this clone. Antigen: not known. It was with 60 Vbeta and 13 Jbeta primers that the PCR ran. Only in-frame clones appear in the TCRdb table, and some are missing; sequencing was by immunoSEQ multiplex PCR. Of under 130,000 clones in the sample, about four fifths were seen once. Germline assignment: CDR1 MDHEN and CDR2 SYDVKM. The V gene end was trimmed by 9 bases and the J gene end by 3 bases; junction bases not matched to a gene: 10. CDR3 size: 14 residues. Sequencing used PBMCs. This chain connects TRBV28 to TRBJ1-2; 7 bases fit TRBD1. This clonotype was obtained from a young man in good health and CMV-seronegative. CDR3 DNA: TGTGCCAGTTACCGTGACAGGGAAGACTATGGCTACACCTTC. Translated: CASYRDREDYGYTF.